The rows below give T cell receptor beta chains drawn from one sample of a study of T cell changes during pregnancy in multiple sclerosis. Generated by immunoSEQ multiplex PCR, the TCRdb table keeps only in-frame clones and is missing some. The data hold around 80,000 clones, with 92% observed a single time. Material: peripheral blood, obtained before pregnancy. The origin of the receptors is a female donor with multiple sclerosis, enrolled in a pregnancy study. CDR3s include the opening cysteine and the closing phenylalanine or tryptophan. The order of the fields is J gene, clone size, D gene, V gene, CDR3 protein, CDR3 DNA. A D gene is named only where the DNA matches it firmly. The listing skips clone size in some rows; elsewhere it reads once, few, many or a size class.

J gene: TRBJ2-3
clone size: -
D gene: -
V gene: TRBV18
CDR3 protein: CASSPQKTDTQYF
CDR3 DNA: TGTGCCAGCTCACCTCAGAAAACAGATACGCAGTATTTT

J gene: TRBJ1-2
clone size: -
D gene: TRBD1
V gene: TRBV18
CDR3 protein: CASGTGGGYGYTF
CDR3 DNA: TGTGCCAGCGGAACAGGGGGCGGGTATGGCTACACCTTC

J gene: TRBJ1-5
clone size: -
D gene: -
V gene: TRBV15
CDR3 protein: CATSRGPGGTNQPQHF
CDR3 DNA: TGTGCCACCAGCAGAGGCCCTGGGGGGACCAATCAGCCCCAGCATTTT

J gene: TRBJ2-7
clone size: once
D gene: -
V gene: TRBV2
CDR3 protein: CASSEARGLQWVGYEQYF
CDR3 DNA: TGTGCCAGCAGTGAAGCACGGGGATTGCAGTGGGTGGGCTACGAGCAGTACTTC

J gene: TRBJ2-7
clone size: -
D gene: -
V gene: TRBV15
CDR3 protein: CATSRREASYEQYF
CDR3 DNA: TGTGCCACCAGCAGAAGGGAGGCGTCCTACGAGCAGTACTTC

J gene: TRBJ1-2
clone size: -
D gene: -
V gene: TRBV6-5
CDR3 protein: CASSYSAGGGYTF
CDR3 DNA: TGTGCCAGCAGTTACTCGGCAGGAGGGGGCTACACCTTC

J gene: TRBJ1-2
clone size: once
D gene: -
V gene: TRBV19
CDR3 protein: CASSPDSPYGYTF
CDR3 DNA: TGTGCCAGTAGCCCCGACAGCCCCTATGGCTACACCTTC

J gene: TRBJ2-1
clone size: -
D gene: TRBD1
V gene: TRBV7-9
CDR3 protein: CASSLDRGRYNEQFF
CDR3 DNA: TGTGCCAGCAGCTTAGACAGGGGGAGGTACAATGAGCAGTTCTTC

J gene: TRBJ2-4
clone size: -
D gene: -
V gene: TRBV2
CDR3 protein: CASSDGGTIQYF
CDR3 DNA: TGTGCCAGCAGTGACGGGGGAACCATTCAGTACTTC

J gene: TRBJ1-2
clone size: once
D gene: -
V gene: TRBV11-3
CDR3 protein: CASSLVGSTNYGYTF
CDR3 DNA: TGTGCCAGCAGCTTAGTGGGGAGCACTAACTATGGCTACACCTTC

J gene: TRBJ2-2
clone size: -
D gene: -
V gene: TRBV10-3
CDR3 protein: CAIRDMVVGELFF
CDR3 DNA: TGTGCCATCAGAGACATGGTAGTCGGGGAGCTGTTTTTT

J gene: TRBJ2-1
clone size: -
D gene: TRBD2
V gene: TRBV7-3
CDR3 protein: CASSYAGGHQEQFF
CDR3 DNA: TGTGCCAGCAGCTACGCGGGGGGGCACCAGGAGCAGTTCTTC

J gene: TRBJ1-4
clone size: few
D gene: TRBD1
V gene: TRBV10-3
CDR3 protein: CAISEGQGNNEKLFF
CDR3 DNA: TGTGCCATCAGTGAGGGACAGGGGAATAATGAAAAACTGTTTTTT

J gene: TRBJ2-7
clone size: once
D gene: TRBD2
V gene: TRBV19
CDR3 protein: CASRGTSGSYEQYF
CDR3 DNA: TGTGCCAGTAGAGGGACTAGCGGATCCTACGAGCAGTACTTC

J gene: TRBJ1-1
clone size: -
D gene: -
V gene: TRBV19
CDR3 protein: CASTPLFLRVLDTEAFF
CDR3 DNA: TGTGCCAGTACCCCCTTATTCCTCAGGGTTTTGGACACTGAAGCTTTCTTT

J gene: TRBJ1-5
clone size: -
D gene: -
V gene: TRBV28
CDR3 protein: CASKPPGNQPQHF
CDR3 DNA: TGTGCCAGCAAGCCCCCGGGAAATCAGCCCCAGCATTTT

J gene: TRBJ2-7
clone size: -
D gene: -
V gene: TRBV12-1
CDR3 protein: CASSFAYPLGRTYEQYF
CDR3 DNA: TGTGCCAGCAGCTTTGCGTATCCGTTAGGCAGGACCTACGAGCAGTACTTC

J gene: TRBJ1-2
clone size: -
D gene: -
V gene: TRBV4-1
CDR3 protein: CASSQPTMGGANYGYTF
CDR3 DNA: TGCGCCAGCAGCCAACCCACAATGGGGGGGGCTAACTATGGCTACACCTTC

J gene: TRBJ1-1
clone size: -
D gene: TRBD1
V gene: TRBV6-1
CDR3 protein: CASSKTGGANTEAFF
CDR3 DNA: TGTGCCAGCAGTAAAACAGGGGGCGCGAACACTGAAGCTTTCTTT

J gene: TRBJ2-7
clone size: -
D gene: -
V gene: TRBV6-1
CDR3 protein: CASSGTGYYEQYF
CDR3 DNA: TGTGCCAGCAGTGGTACAGGGTACTACGAGCAGTACTTC

J gene: TRBJ2-1
clone size: -
D gene: -
V gene: TRBV25-1
CDR3 protein: CASGEWQFF
CDR3 DNA: TGTGCCTCAGGTGAATGGCAGTTCTTC

J gene: TRBJ2-1
clone size: few
D gene: TRBD2
V gene: TRBV11-2
CDR3 protein: CASSLSAGGREQFF
CDR3 DNA: TGTGCCAGCAGCTTATCGGCGGGGGGGCGTGAGCAGTTCTTC

J gene: TRBJ2-3
clone size: -
D gene: -
V gene: TRBV5-1
CDR3 protein: CASSLRQKYTQYF
CDR3 DNA: TGCGCCAGCAGCCTCAGACAGAAGTATACGCAGTATTTT

J gene: TRBJ1-1
clone size: -
D gene: -
V gene: TRBV29-1
CDR3 protein: CSVEMTLPNSRLGGNTEAFF
CDR3 DNA: TGCAGCGTTGAGATGACACTTCCGAACTCAAGACTGGGGGGGAACACTGAAGCTTTCTTT

J gene: TRBJ2-1
clone size: -
D gene: TRBD2
V gene: TRBV2
CDR3 protein: CASSRDYLYEQFF
CDR3 DNA: TGTGCCAGCAGCCGGGACTACTTATATGAGCAGTTCTTC

J gene: TRBJ1-3
clone size: -
D gene: -
V gene: TRBV7-8
CDR3 protein: CASSLREPGNTIYF
CDR3 DNA: TGTGCCAGCAGCTTACGCGAGCCTGGAAACACCATATATTTT

J gene: TRBJ2-7
clone size: once
D gene: -
V gene: TRBV5-6
CDR3 protein: CASSHPASRAYEQYF
CDR3 DNA: TGTGCCAGCAGCCATCCGGCCAGCAGGGCCTACGAGCAGTACTTC

J gene: TRBJ1-2
clone size: few
D gene: TRBD1
V gene: TRBV19
CDR3 protein: CASSIAGSAVGQGSGYTF
CDR3 DNA: TGTGCCAGTAGTATCGCAGGGAGTGCGGTCGGACAGGGAAGTGGCTACACCTTC

J gene: TRBJ1-4
clone size: -
D gene: -
V gene: TRBV7-9
CDR3 protein: CASSPLEKLFF
CDR3 DNA: TGTGCCAGCAGTCCCCTCGAAAAACTGTTTTTT

J gene: TRBJ1-1
clone size: -
D gene: -
V gene: TRBV2
CDR3 protein: CAKENLNTEAFF
CDR3 DNA: TGTGCCAAGGAGAACCTGAACACTGAAGCTTTCTTT

J gene: TRBJ2-3
clone size: once
D gene: TRBD1
V gene: TRBV11-2
CDR3 protein: CASSHQGEDWADTQYF
CDR3 DNA: TGTGCCAGCAGCCACCAGGGGGAAGATTGGGCAGATACGCAGTATTTT

J gene: TRBJ2-7
clone size: -
D gene: -
V gene: TRBV11-2
CDR3 protein: CASRKVGGPPYEQYF
CDR3 DNA: TGTGCCAGCAGAAAAGTCGGCGGGCCCCCCTACGAGCAGTACTTC

J gene: TRBJ1-4
clone size: -
D gene: -
V gene: TRBV4-2
CDR3 protein: CASSQDRRGRNEKLFF
CDR3 DNA: TGTGCCAGCAGCCAAGATCGCAGGGGCCGTAATGAAAAACTGTTTTTT

J gene: TRBJ2-3
clone size: -
D gene: -
V gene: TRBV6-6
CDR3 protein: CASSPEASWDTQYF
CDR3 DNA: TGTGCCAGCAGTCCCGAGGCCTCTTGGGATACGCAGTATTTT

J gene: TRBJ1-6
clone size: -
D gene: -
V gene: TRBV7-3
CDR3 protein: CASSLLTGWFPLHF
CDR3 DNA: TGTGCCAGCAGCTTATTGACAGGTTGGTTCCCCCTCCACTTT

J gene: TRBJ1-1
clone size: -
D gene: TRBD1
V gene: TRBV18
CDR3 protein: CASSPTTGGGSMNTEAFF
CDR3 DNA: TGTGCCAGCTCACCTACCACAGGGGGTGGGAGTATGAACACTGAAGCTTTCTTT

J gene: TRBJ1-6
clone size: once
D gene: TRBD1
V gene: TRBV7-2
CDR3 protein: CASRQSGTGHSPLHF
CDR3 DNA: TGTGCCAGCAGACAATCCGGGACAGGGCATTCACCCCTCCACTTT

J gene: TRBJ2-1
clone size: -
D gene: -
V gene: TRBV18
CDR3 protein: CASFSWPGNEQFF
CDR3 DNA: TGTGCCAGCTTTTCTTGGCCGGGTAATGAGCAGTTCTTC

J gene: TRBJ2-1
clone size: -
D gene: TRBD2
V gene: TRBV25-1
CDR3 protein: CASSEFGGGSYNEQFF
CDR3 DNA: TGTGCCAGCAGTGAATTCGGCGGGGGGTCTTACAATGAGCAGTTCTTC

J gene: TRBJ1-2
clone size: -
D gene: TRBD1
V gene: TRBV27
CDR3 protein: CASSLGTGYGYTF
CDR3 DNA: TGTGCCAGCAGTTTAGGGACAGGGTATGGCTACACCTTC

J gene: TRBJ1-1
clone size: -
D gene: -
V gene: TRBV6-5
CDR3 protein: CASSYSDGQIEAFF
CDR3 DNA: TGTGCCAGCAGTTACTCGGACGGACAGATTGAAGCTTTCTTT

J gene: TRBJ2-7
clone size: -
D gene: -
V gene: TRBV13
CDR3 protein: CASSSRDSISYEQYF
CDR3 DNA: TGTGCCAGCAGCTCCCGGGACTCTATCTCCTACGAGCAGTACTTC

J gene: TRBJ1-1
clone size: -
D gene: -
V gene: TRBV7-3
CDR3 protein: CASRPRQSNTEAFF
CDR3 DNA: TGTGCCAGCAGACCGAGACAGTCGAACACTGAAGCTTTCTTT

J gene: TRBJ2-4
clone size: -
D gene: -
V gene: TRBV27
CDR3 protein: CASSSQSGRGPYF
CDR3 DNA: TGTGCCAGCAGTTCTCAATCGGGCAGGGGACCGTACTTC

J gene: TRBJ2-2
clone size: -
D gene: -
V gene: TRBV10-3
CDR3 protein: CAISETGRTGELFF
CDR3 DNA: TGTGCCATCAGTGAGACAGGGCGCACCGGGGAGCTGTTTTTT

J gene: TRBJ2-7
clone size: -
D gene: TRBD2
V gene: TRBV29-1
CDR3 protein: CSVERGAIGEQYF
CDR3 DNA: TGCAGCGTTGAGCGGGGGGCGATTGGGGAGCAGTACTTC

J gene: TRBJ1-2
clone size: -
D gene: -
V gene: TRBV27
CDR3 protein: CASSLTKTAGGYTF
CDR3 DNA: TGTGCCAGCAGTTTAACGAAGACAGCAGGAGGCTACACCTTC

J gene: TRBJ1-2
clone size: -
D gene: -
V gene: TRBV27
CDR3 protein: CASSLFGDGGYTF
CDR3 DNA: TGTGCCAGCAGTTTATTCGGGGATGGGGGCTACACCTTC

J gene: TRBJ1-2
clone size: -
D gene: -
V gene: TRBV27
CDR3 protein: CASSSGLNYGYTF
CDR3 DNA: TGTGCCAGCAGTTCAGGACTGAACTATGGCTACACCTTC

J gene: TRBJ1-1
clone size: -
D gene: -
V gene: TRBV19
CDR3 protein: CASSPIDRTPEAFF
CDR3 DNA: TGTGCCAGTAGCCCGATCGACAGGACTCCTGAAGCTTTCTTT

J gene: TRBJ2-3
clone size: -
D gene: -
V gene: TRBV7-3
CDR3 protein: CASSLRGGTDTQYF
CDR3 DNA: TGTGCCAGCAGCCTCCGCGGGGGCACAGATACGCAGTATTTT

J gene: TRBJ2-7
clone size: few
D gene: -
V gene: TRBV27
CDR3 protein: CASSPSVGQTSYEQYF
CDR3 DNA: TGTGCCAGCAGTCCCTCGGTGGGGCAGACCTCCTACGAGCAGTACTTC

J gene: TRBJ2-7
clone size: -
D gene: TRBD1
V gene: TRBV9
CDR3 protein: CASSVGQGPSYEQYF
CDR3 DNA: TGTGCCAGCAGCGTAGGACAGGGGCCTTCCTACGAGCAGTACTTC

J gene: TRBJ2-3
clone size: once
D gene: TRBD1
V gene: TRBV11-2
CDR3 protein: CASSLLPRDREADTQYF
CDR3 DNA: TGTGCCAGCAGCCTTCTTCCCCGGGACAGGGAAGCGGATACGCAGTATTTT